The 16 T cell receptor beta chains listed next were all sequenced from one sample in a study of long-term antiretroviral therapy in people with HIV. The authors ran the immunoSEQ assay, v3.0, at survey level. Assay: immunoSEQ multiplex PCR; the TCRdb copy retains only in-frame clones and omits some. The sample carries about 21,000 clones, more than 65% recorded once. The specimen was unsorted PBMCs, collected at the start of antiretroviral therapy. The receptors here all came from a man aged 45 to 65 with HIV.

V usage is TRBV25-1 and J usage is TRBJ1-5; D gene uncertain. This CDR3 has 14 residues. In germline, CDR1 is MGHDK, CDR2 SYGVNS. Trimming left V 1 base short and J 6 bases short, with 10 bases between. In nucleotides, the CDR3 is TGTGCCAGCAGTGAATCTGGACCTGGTCAGCCCCAGCATTTT. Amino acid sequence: CASSESGPGQPQHF. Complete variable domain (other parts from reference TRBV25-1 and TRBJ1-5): EADIYQTPRYLVIGTGKKITLECSQTMGHDKMYWYQQDPGMELHLIHYSYGVNSTEKGDLSSESTVSRIRTEHFPLTLESARPSHTSQYLCASSESGPGQPQHFGDGTRLSIL.

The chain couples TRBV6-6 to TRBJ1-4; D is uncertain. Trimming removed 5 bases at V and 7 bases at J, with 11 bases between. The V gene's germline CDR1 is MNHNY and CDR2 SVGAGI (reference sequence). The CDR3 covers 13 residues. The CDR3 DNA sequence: TGTGCCAGCAGTAAACGTACGGGTGAAAAACTGTTTTTT. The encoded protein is CASSKRTGEKLFF.

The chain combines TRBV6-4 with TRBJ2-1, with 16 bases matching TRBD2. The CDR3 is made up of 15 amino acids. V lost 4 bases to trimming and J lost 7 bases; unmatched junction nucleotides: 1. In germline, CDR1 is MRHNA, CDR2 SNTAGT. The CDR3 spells CASSAGLAGGNEQFF. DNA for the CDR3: TGTGCCAGCAGTGCGGGACTAGCGGGGGGGAATGAGCAGTTCTTC.

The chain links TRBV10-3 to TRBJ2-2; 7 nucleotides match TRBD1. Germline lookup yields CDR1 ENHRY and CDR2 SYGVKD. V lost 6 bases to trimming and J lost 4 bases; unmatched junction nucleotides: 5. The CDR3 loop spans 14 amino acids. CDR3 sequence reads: CAIRQGSSTGELFF. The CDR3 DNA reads TGTGCCATCAGACAGGGGTCAAGCACCGGGGAGCTGTTTTTT.

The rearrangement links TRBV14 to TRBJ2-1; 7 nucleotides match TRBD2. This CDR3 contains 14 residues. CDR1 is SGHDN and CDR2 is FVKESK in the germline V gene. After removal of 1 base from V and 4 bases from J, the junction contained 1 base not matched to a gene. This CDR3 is CASSQGGGYNEQFF. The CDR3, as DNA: TGTGCCAGCAGCCAAGGGGGGGGTTACAATGAGCAGTTCTTC.

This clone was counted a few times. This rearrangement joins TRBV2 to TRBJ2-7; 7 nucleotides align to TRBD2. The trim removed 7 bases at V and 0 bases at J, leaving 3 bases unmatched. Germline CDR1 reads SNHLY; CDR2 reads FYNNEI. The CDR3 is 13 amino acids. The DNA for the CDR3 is TGTGCCAGCACAGGCGGGAGCTCCTACGAGCAGTACTTC. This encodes CASTGGSSYEQYF.

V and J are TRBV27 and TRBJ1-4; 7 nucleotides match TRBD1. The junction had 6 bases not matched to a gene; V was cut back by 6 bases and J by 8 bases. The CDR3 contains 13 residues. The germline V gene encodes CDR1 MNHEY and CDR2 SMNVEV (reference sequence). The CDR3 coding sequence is TGTGCCAGCAGAGAGACAGGGCGAGAAAAACTGTTTTTT. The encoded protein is CASRETGREKLFF.

CDR3 coding DNA: TGTGCCAGCAGCTTATTAAAATCCCCGGCTAGCGGTTACGAGCAGTACTTC. It yields the protein CASSLLKSPASGYEQYF. The rearrangement uses TRBV7-9 and TRBJ2-7; 7 nucleotides agree with TRBD2. The CDR3 sequence is 17 residues long. The V gene's germline CDR1 is SEHNR and CDR2 FQNEAQ (reference sequence). V trimming: 2 bases; J trimming: 4 bases; junction bases outside the gene matches: 14.

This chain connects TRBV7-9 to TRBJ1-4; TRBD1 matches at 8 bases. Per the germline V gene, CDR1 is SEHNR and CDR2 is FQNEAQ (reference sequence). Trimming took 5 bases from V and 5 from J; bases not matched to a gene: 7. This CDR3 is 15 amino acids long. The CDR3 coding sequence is TGTGCCAGCAGCCTCGGACAGGGCTGGAATGAAAAACTGTTTTTT. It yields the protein CASSLGQGWNEKLFF.

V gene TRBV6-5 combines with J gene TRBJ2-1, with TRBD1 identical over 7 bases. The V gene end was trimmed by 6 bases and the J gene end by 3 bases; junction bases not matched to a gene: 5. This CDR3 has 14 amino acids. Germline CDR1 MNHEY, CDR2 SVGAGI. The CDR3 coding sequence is TGTGCCAGCAGACCGGGACAGAACTACAATGAGCAGTTCTTC. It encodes CASRPGQNYNEQFF.

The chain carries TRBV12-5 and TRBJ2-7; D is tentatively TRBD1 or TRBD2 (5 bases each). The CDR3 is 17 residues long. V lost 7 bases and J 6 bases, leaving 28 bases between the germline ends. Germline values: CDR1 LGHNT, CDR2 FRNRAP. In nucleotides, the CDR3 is TGTGCTAGTGTTCCGGGACCCCTTCGAACATTCACTTGCGAGCAGTACTTC. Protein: CASVPGPLRTFTCEQYF.

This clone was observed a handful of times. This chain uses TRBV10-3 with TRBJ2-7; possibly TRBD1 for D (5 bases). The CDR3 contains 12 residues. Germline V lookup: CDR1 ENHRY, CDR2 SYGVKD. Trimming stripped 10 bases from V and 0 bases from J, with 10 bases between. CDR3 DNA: TGTGCCACCATGACAGACTCCTACGAGCAGTACTTC. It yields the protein CATMTDSYEQYF.

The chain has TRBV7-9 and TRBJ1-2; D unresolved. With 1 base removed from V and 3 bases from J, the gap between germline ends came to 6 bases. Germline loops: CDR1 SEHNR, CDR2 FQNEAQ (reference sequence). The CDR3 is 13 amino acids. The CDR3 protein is CASSLVTHYGYTF. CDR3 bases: TGTGCCAGCAGCTTAGTAACCCACTATGGCTACACCTTC.

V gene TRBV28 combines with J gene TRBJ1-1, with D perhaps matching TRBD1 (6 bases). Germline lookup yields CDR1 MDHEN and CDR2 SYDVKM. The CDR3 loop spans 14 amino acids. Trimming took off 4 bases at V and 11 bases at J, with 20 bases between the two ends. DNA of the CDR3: TGTGCCAGCAGTTCAGGGGCGGTGCCGTGGAAGGCTTTCTTT. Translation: CASSSGAVPWKAFF. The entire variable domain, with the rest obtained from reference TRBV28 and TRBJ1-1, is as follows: DVKVTQSSRYLVKRTGEKVFLECVQDMDHENMFWYRQDPGLGLRLIYFSYDVKMKEKGDIPEGYSVSREKKERFSLILESASTNQTSMYLCASSSGAVPWKAFFGQGTRLTVV.

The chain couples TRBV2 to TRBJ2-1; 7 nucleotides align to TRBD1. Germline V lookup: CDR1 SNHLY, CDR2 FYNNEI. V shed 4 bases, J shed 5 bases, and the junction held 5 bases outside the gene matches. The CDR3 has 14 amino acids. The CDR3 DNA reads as TGTGCCAGCAGTGGTGGGGACAGCAACAATGAGCAGTTCTTC. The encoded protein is CASSGGDSNNEQFF.

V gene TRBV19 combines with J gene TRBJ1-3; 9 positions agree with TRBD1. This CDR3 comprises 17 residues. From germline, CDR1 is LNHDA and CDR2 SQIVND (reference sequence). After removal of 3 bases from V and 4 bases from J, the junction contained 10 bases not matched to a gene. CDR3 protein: CASSIRTGAGSGNTIYF. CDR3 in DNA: TGTGCCAGTAGTATCCGGACAGGGGCTGGTAGCGGAAACACCATATATTTT.